Below are 21 T cell receptor beta chains sequenced from a single sample in a study of T cell responses to AZD1222 COVID-19 vaccine. The assay was immunoSEQ multiplex PCR, and TCRdb's table has in-frame clones only and misses some. The profile shows about 140,000 clones, around 93% of them singletons. Source: peripheral blood, taken on day 0 of AZD1222 vaccination. The origin of the receptors is an adult in good health.

J is TRBJ1-1 and V is TRBV18, with D maybe TRBD1 (6 bases). Trimming shortened V by 4 bases and J by 0 bases, and 15 bases separated the two germline ends. The CDR3 is made up of 16 amino acids. Germline CDR1 KGHSH, CDR2 LQKENI. CDR3 residues: CASSLTRGLMNTEAFF. The CDR3 region has the DNA TGTGCCAGCTCACTCACCAGGGGACTAATGAACACTGAAGCTTTCTTT.

The chain joins TRBV19 to TRBJ2-1, with 9 bases that match TRBD1. CDR3 length: 17 amino acids. The germline V gene has CDR1 LNHDA and CDR2 SQIVND (reference sequence). J was trimmed by 2 bases and V by 2 bases; bases with no gene match: 7. The CDR3 protein is CASSIWGQGSAYNEQFF. Written as DNA, the CDR3 is TGTGCCAGTAGTATATGGGGACAGGGCTCCGCCTACAATGAGCAGTTCTTC.

This chain connects TRBV11-2 to TRBJ2-2; 8 positions match TRBD1. The CDR3 spans 16 residues. Germline lookup yields CDR1 SGHAT and CDR2 FQNNGV. V lost 6 bases to trimming and J lost 0 bases; unmatched junction nucleotides: 6. The CDR3 DNA follows: TGTGCCAGCAGTCGGACAGGGAGTCCGAACACCGGGGAGCTGTTTTTT. The encoded protein is CASSRTGSPNTGELFF.

This chain links TRBV27 with TRBJ2-7; 9 bases fit TRBD1. Looked up from germline, CDR1 is MNHEY and CDR2 is SMNVEV (reference sequence). Trimming removed 2 bases from V and 2 bases from J; junction bases left unmatched: 16. The CDR3 sequence is 19 residues long. Here the CDR3 reads CASSLKWDRVSRTPYEQYF. CDR3 nucleotides: TGTGCCAGCAGTTTAAAGTGGGACAGGGTATCAAGAACCCCCTACGAGCAGTACTTC.

The genes are TRBV11-2 and TRBJ1-6; D may be TRBD1 (5 bases). The CDR3 contains 14 residues. The ends were cut back, 3 bases at V and 5 bases at J, with 8 bases in the middle. Germline V gives CDR1 SGHAT, CDR2 FQNNGV. CDR3 protein: CASSLGGNNSPLHF. As DNA, the CDR3 is TGTGCCAGCAGCTTGGGGGGAAATAATTCACCCCTCCACTTT.

The chain carries TRBV5-4 and TRBJ1-1, with D possibly matching TRBD1 (6 bases). Germline V CDR1 and CDR2: SGHNT, YYREEE (reference sequence). The CDR3 is 12 residues long. Deletions cut 6 bases from V and 5 bases from J, with 11 bases between. CDR3 bases: TGTGCCAGCACCAGGGGTCGGACTGAAGCTTTCTTT. It translates to CASTRGRTEAFF.

This chain joins TRBV7-2 and TRBJ2-3; TRBD1 agrees at 10 bases. Germline V CDR1 and CDR2: SGHTA, FQGNSA. V shed 5 bases and J 1 base; nucleotides not matched to a gene: 3. This CDR3 is built from 15 residues. CDR3 sequence (DNA): TGTGCCAGCAGCGCCGGGACAGGGGGCACAGATACGCAGTATTTT. It specifies CASSAGTGGTDTQYF.

V is TRBV7-2 and J is TRBJ2-2, with 9 positions matching TRBD1. Unmatched junction bases numbered 3, after V lost 1 base and J lost 6 bases. Germline V gene data show CDR1 as SGHTA and CDR2 as FQGNSA. This CDR3 is 15 amino acids long. The CDR3 spells CASSLGTGEAGELFF. CDR3 sequence (DNA): TGTGCCAGCAGCTTAGGGACAGGGGAGGCCGGGGAGCTGTTTTTT. Supplemented by reference TRBV7-2 and TRBJ2-2, the full variable domain reads GAGVSQSPSNKVTEKGKDVELRCDPISGHTALYWYRQSLGQGLEFLIYFQGNSAPDKSGLPSDRFSAERTGGSVSTLTIQRTQQEDSAVYLCASSLGTGEAGELFFGEGSRLTVL.

V and J are TRBV28 and TRBJ2-2, with D possibly being TRBD1 or TRBD2 (5 bases each). Trimming stripped 7 bases from V and 2 bases from J, with 14 bases between. The length of the CDR3 is 15 residues. Per the germline V gene, CDR1 is MDHEN and CDR2 is SYDVKM. CDR3: CASTGGAENTGELFF. DNA for the CDR3: TGTGCCAGCACTGGGGGTGCGGAAAACACCGGGGAGCTGTTTTTT.

The chain uses TRBV20-1 and TRBJ2-1; 13 bases agree with TRBD2. There are 15 residues in the CDR3. Germline V gene sequence: CDR1 DFQATT, CDR2 SNEGSKA (reference sequence). After removal of 3 bases from V and 8 bases from J, the junction contained 7 bases not matched to a gene. Here the CDR3 reads CSASVRTSGSDEQFF. The CDR3 nucleotides read TGCAGTGCTAGTGTTCGGACTAGCGGGAGTGATGAGCAGTTCTTC.

The chain carries TRBV3-1 (or the pseudogene TRBV3-2) and TRBJ2-1; 9 bases match TRBD2. The CDR3 spans 17 residues. J was trimmed by 2 bases and V by 1 base; bases with no gene match: 6. Looked up from germline, CDR1 is LGHDT and CDR2 is YNNKEL (reference sequence). The DNA of the CDR3 is TGTGCCAGCAGCCAAGGTTGGCAGCGGGGGGCCTACAATGAGCAGTTCTTC. This encodes CASSQGWQRGAYNEQFF.

The CDR3 sequence: CASTLRAQGEQFF. The CDR3 bases are TGTGCCAGCACCCTAAGGGCTCAGGGTGAGCAGTTCTTC. J is TRBJ2-1 and V is TRBV27; maybe TRBD1 (5 bases). CDR1 and CDR2 from the germline V gene are MNHEY and SMNVEV (reference sequence). Trimming removed 7 bases from V and 9 bases from J, with 16 bases in between. The length of the CDR3 is 13 residues.

The V gene is TRBV6-5, the J gene TRBJ1-6; D is ambiguous. Trimming left V 2 bases short and J 5 bases short, with 1 base between. In germline, CDR1 is MNHEY, CDR2 SVGAGI. The CDR3 has 12 amino acids. CDR3 amino acids: CASSYHNSPLHF. As DNA, the CDR3 is TGTGCCAGCAGTTACCATAATTCACCCCTCCACTTT.

In its sample, this clone was seen once. This chain connects TRBV18 to TRBJ2-5; tentatively, D is TRBD1 or TRBD2 (5 bases each). Germline V gene sequence: CDR1 KGHSH, CDR2 LQKENI. The length of the CDR3 is 13 residues. V lost 3 bases and J lost 1, with 6 bases in between. In DNA, the CDR3 is TGTGCCAGCTCACCCGGGGCCCAAGAGACCCAGTACTTC. Translating it yields CASSPGAQETQYF.

The rearrangement links TRBV7-8 to TRBJ1-6; D ambiguous. V lost 11 bases to trimming and J lost 8 bases, with 16 bases between them. This CDR3 contains 13 residues. CDR1 and CDR2 from the germline V gene are SGHVS and FQNEAQ. CDR3 amino acids: CAPNVGRDSPLHF. The DNA for the CDR3 is TGTGCCCCCAACGTCGGGAGGGATTCACCCCTCCACTTT. Using reference TRBV7-8 and TRBJ1-6 for the parts outside the CDR3, the full variable domain is GAGVSQSPRYKVAKRGQDVALRCDPISGHVSLFWYQQALGQGPEFLTYFQNEAQLDKSGLPSDRFFAERPEGSVSTLKIQRTQQEDSAVYLCAPNVGRDSPLHFGNGTRLTVT.

This chain links TRBV27 with TRBJ2-5, with D perhaps TRBD2 (6 bases). With 1 base removed from V and 3 bases from J, the gap between germline ends came to 12 bases. Germline lookup yields CDR1 MNHEY and CDR2 SMNVEV (reference sequence). The CDR3 length is 15 residues. The CDR3, as DNA: TGTGCCAGCAGTTTATTTCGGGGGAGGAAAGAGACCCAGTACTTC. This sequence encodes CASSLFRGRKETQYF.

The chain uses TRBV18 and TRBJ1-5; 7 bases are a match to TRBD1. Germline V gives CDR1 KGHSH, CDR2 LQKENI. Trimming cost V 4 bases and J 3 bases; bases outside gene matches: 6. This CDR3 has 15 residues. In nucleotides, the CDR3 is TGTGCCAGCTCACTGGGGACAGCCGTCAATCAGCCCCAGCATTTT. Translated, it gives CASSLGTAVNQPQHF.

CDR3 region: CASSSSDRGRRETQYF. The DNA of the CDR3 is TGTGCCAGCAGCTCGTCGGACAGGGGGCGCCGGGAGACCCAGTACTTC. The chain has TRBV11-2 and TRBJ2-5; 11 nucleotides align to TRBD1. Germline CDR1 and CDR2: SGHAT and FQNNGV. The CDR3 has 16 amino acids. After removal of 4 bases from V and 5 bases from J, the junction contained 9 bases not matched to a gene.

The CDR3 loop is CASRHGSSEHNEQFF. CDR3 nucleotide sequence: TGTGCCAGCAGGCACGGGTCCTCCGAGCACAATGAGCAGTTCTTC. This chain uses TRBV6-6 with TRBJ2-1, with no clear D. V was shortened by 6 bases and J by 5 bases, with 17 bases between the two germline ends. The CDR3 consists of 15 residues. Germline lookup yields CDR1 MNHNY and CDR2 SVGAGI (reference sequence).

V gene TRBV7-9 combines with J gene TRBJ2-5; D perhaps matches TRBD1 (6 bases). The CDR3 spans 14 residues. Deletions cut 4 bases from V and 5 bases from J, with 14 bases between. CDR1 is SEHNR, CDR2 FQNEAQ, per germline (reference sequence). CDR3 nucleotides: TGTGCCAGCAGCTATGACCCAGGGGTCGAGACCCAGTACTTC. Its protein is CASSYDPGVETQYF.

This chain joins TRBV9 and TRBJ1-4; TRBD1 matches at 9 bases. Germline assignment: CDR1 SGDLS and CDR2 YYNGEE. This CDR3 spans 17 amino acids. J gave up 2 bases and V 3 bases, and 8 bases lay outside the gene matches. CDR3 in amino acids: CASSGNTGGSTNEKLFF. CDR3 DNA sequence: TGTGCCAGCAGCGGGAATACAGGGGGCTCCACTAATGAAAAACTGTTTTTT.